These 6 T cell receptor beta chains share one sample of origin, sequenced in a study of blood T cell repertoires in COVID-19. TCRdb's table, derived via immunoSEQ multiplex PCR, lists solely in-frame clones and lacks some. The table lists some 400,000 clones, around 90% of them singletons. Sequencing was performed on peripheral blood. Source of these receptors: a man aged 18 to 29 with active or convalescent COVID-19.

The chain carries TRBV7-3 and TRBJ1-6; a possible D gene is TRBD1 (5 bases). Germline lookup yields CDR1 SGHTA and CDR2 FQGTGA. V lost 5 bases and J lost 7, with 12 bases in between. This CDR3 is built from 14 residues. CDR3 sequence: CASSPTGGNSPLHF. CDR3 bases: TGTGCCAGCAGCCCCACGGGGGGAAATTCACCCCTCCACTTT.

This chain connects TRBV7-2 to TRBJ2-5, with 10 positions matching TRBD2. V shed 5 bases, J shed 4 bases, and the junction held 7 bases outside the gene matches. Germline assignment: CDR1 SGHTA and CDR2 FQGNSA. The CDR3 is made up of 15 amino acids. CDR3 sequence (DNA): TGTGCCAGCAGCCAGAGCGGGGGGGGAGGAGAGACCCAGTACTTC. Amino acid sequence: CASSQSGGGGETQYF. The full variable domain, rest sourced from reference TRBV7-2 and TRBJ2-5, is GAGVSQSPSNKVTEKGKDVELRCDPISGHTALYWYRQSLGQGLEFLIYFQGNSAPDKSGLPSDRFSAERTGGSVSTLTIQRTQQEDSAVYLCASSQSGGGGETQYFGPGTRLLVL.

The chain has TRBV10-3 and TRBJ2-5; TRBD2 matches 10 bases. With V trimmed by 6 bases and J by 5 bases, 9 bases remained unmatched. The CDR3 is made up of 15 amino acids. Germline-derived CDR1 and CDR2 are ENHRY and SYGVKD. The CDR3 nucleotides read TGTGCCATCAGCGGCCAGAGCGGGGGGGCCGAGACCCAGTACTTC. It encodes CAISGQSGGAETQYF.

The chain links TRBV6-5 to TRBJ1-4; D uncertain. Germline loops: CDR1 MNHEY, CDR2 SVGAGI. This CDR3 contains 13 residues. The V end lost 10 bases, the J end lost 10 bases, and 19 bases lay between the germline ends. Written as DNA, the CDR3 is TGTGCCACCAGCACTAGGCTCGGAGGAAAACTGTTTTTT. Residues: CATSTRLGGKLFF.

V usage is TRBV27 and J usage is TRBJ1-2; D possibly corresponds to TRBD1 (6 bases). V gave up 5 bases and J gave up 4 bases, with 14 bases separating them. This CDR3 has 14 amino acids. Germline V lookup: CDR1 MNHEY, CDR2 SMNVEV (reference sequence). The CDR3 coding sequence is TGTGCCAGCAGTCCAACAGGGAATTCCTATGGCTACACCTTC. Amino acid sequence: CASSPTGNSYGYTF.

CDR3 DNA sequence: TGTGCCAGTACGCATTCGGACAGGGCCTATGGCTACACCTTC. Protein product: CASTHSDRAYGYTF. This chain joins TRBV19 and TRBJ1-2, with 8 nucleotides matching TRBD1. The CDR3 contains 14 residues. Looked up from germline, CDR1 is LNHDA and CDR2 is SQIVND (reference sequence). J lost 4 bases, V lost 7 bases, and 8 bases had no gene match.